The rows below give T cell receptor beta chains drawn from one sample of a study of shared clonotypes between healthy human individuals. This table comes from immunoSEQ multiplex PCR, and its TCRdb copy is limited to in-frame clones, with some not included. The table shows 950,000 to 1,200,000 clones, with 70% to 85% occurring only once. The sequenced material came from memory CD4+ T cells from PBMCs. These receptors were collected from a man between 18 and 35 years old in good health. Some clones in this sample may be carry-over from other donors' samples. The CDR3 runs from the conserved cysteine through the conserved F or W. Each record gives: D gene, V gene, J gene, clone size, CDR3 DNA, CDR3 protein. D genes are given only for firm matches. Not all rows give a size; the values are once, few, many and, for expanded clones, a class.

D gene: .; V gene: TRBV5-8; J gene: TRBJ2-3; clone size: .; CDR3 DNA: TGTGCCAGCAGCGGGACGGTTAGCACAGATACGCAGTATTTT; CDR3 protein: CASSGTVSTDTQYF
D gene: .; V gene: TRBV27; J gene: TRBJ1-3; clone size: .; CDR3 DNA: TGTGCCAGCAGTCCTCGGACGGGGGGAAACACCATATATTTT; CDR3 protein: CASSPRTGGNTIYF
D gene: .; V gene: TRBV2; J gene: TRBJ1-4; clone size: .; CDR3 DNA: TGTGCCAGCAACGGCCTCTCAGGGAACCCAAATGAAAAACTGTTTTTT; CDR3 protein: CASNGLSGNPNEKLFF
D gene: .; V gene: TRBV2; J gene: TRBJ2-1; clone size: .; CDR3 DNA: TGTGCCAGCAGTCTGTCCCGGGGACAAAACAATGAGCAGTTCTTC; CDR3 protein: CASSLSRGQNNEQFF
D gene: TRBD1; V gene: TRBV30; J gene: TRBJ1-2; clone size: .; CDR3 DNA: TGTGCCTGGAGTGAAAGACAGGGAGAGGGCTACACCTTC; CDR3 protein: CAWSERQGEGYTF
D gene: .; V gene: TRBV27; J gene: TRBJ1-2; clone size: few; CDR3 DNA: TGTGCCAGCAGTTTAGCCCCAGCCAACTATGGCTACACCTTC; CDR3 protein: CASSLAPANYGYTF
D gene: TRBD2; V gene: TRBV2; J gene: TRBJ2-5; clone size: .; CDR3 DNA: TGTGCCAGCGCGGGAGGGAGGGAGACCCAGTACTTC; CDR3 protein: CASAGGRETQYF
D gene: .; V gene: TRBV27; J gene: TRBJ2-3; clone size: .; CDR3 DNA: TGTGCCAGCAGTTTATCGGGGAGGCCTAGCACAGATACGCAGTATTTT; CDR3 protein: CASSLSGRPSTDTQYF
D gene: TRBD1; V gene: TRBV7-4; J gene: TRBJ2-7; clone size: .; CDR3 DNA: TGTGCCAGCAGCGCGACGTACAGGGGGCGCCATTTGGATTACGAGCAGTACTTC; CDR3 protein: CASSATYRGRHLDYEQYF
D gene: TRBD2; V gene: TRBV27; J gene: TRBJ2-1; clone size: .; CDR3 DNA: TGTGCCAGCAGCCTCTACGGTCTCTACCGGGAGGCCTACAATGAGCAGTTCTTC; CDR3 protein: CASSLYGLYREAYNEQFF
D gene: .; V gene: TRBV18; J gene: TRBJ1-3; clone size: .; CDR3 DNA: TGTGCCAGCTCATCGGACACCATATATTTT; CDR3 protein: CASSSDTIYF
D gene: .; V gene: TRBV4-3; J gene: TRBJ2-5; clone size: once; CDR3 DNA: TGCGCCAGCAGCCAACGGGAGCGGGAGACCCAGTACTTC; CDR3 protein: CASSQRERETQYF
D gene: TRBD2; V gene: TRBV27; J gene: TRBJ2-2; clone size: .; CDR3 DNA: TGTGCCAGCAGTTGGTACGGGAGTGGTGGTAGCGGGAGTGGGGACACCGGGGAGCTGTTTTTT; CDR3 protein: CASSWYGSGGSGSGDTGELFF
D gene: .; V gene: TRBV6-1; J gene: TRBJ1-1; clone size: .; CDR3 DNA: TGTGCCAGCAGTGAAACTCGGACGGTTGAAGCTTTCTTT; CDR3 protein: CASSETRTVEAFF
D gene: .; V gene: TRBV7-2; J gene: TRBJ1-5; clone size: .; CDR3 DNA: TGTGCCAGCAGCTCAAGCCCAGGACAGCCCCAGCATTTT; CDR3 protein: CASSSSPGQPQHF
D gene: .; V gene: TRBV5-1; J gene: TRBJ2-1; clone size: .; CDR3 DNA: TGCGCCAGCAGCTCTCTACGATACGAGCAGTTCTTC; CDR3 protein: CASSSLRYEQFF
D gene: .; V gene: TRBV7-3; J gene: TRBJ2-5; clone size: once; CDR3 DNA: TGTGCCAGCAGCTTAGGTTCGCTAGAGACCCAGTACTTC; CDR3 protein: CASSLGSLETQYF
D gene: .; V gene: TRBV6-1; J gene: TRBJ1-5; clone size: .; CDR3 DNA: TGTGCCAGCACTCAAAGCCCCTTAGGGGTCCAGCCCCAGCATTTT; CDR3 protein: CASTQSPLGVQPQHF
D gene: .; V gene: TRBV27; J gene: TRBJ2-3; clone size: .; CDR3 DNA: TGTGCCAGCAGTTCTTTCACAGATACGCAGTATTTT; CDR3 protein: CASSSFTDTQYF
D gene: .; V gene: TRBV28; J gene: TRBJ1-1; clone size: .; CDR3 DNA: TGTGCCAGCACCTTTTCGTGGGGCAGAGGCACTGAAGCTTTCTTT; CDR3 protein: CASTFSWGRGTEAFF
D gene: .; V gene: TRBV19; J gene: TRBJ2-7; clone size: .; CDR3 DNA: TGTGCCAGTAGCCCTGTGGGGGACGAGCAGTACTTC; CDR3 protein: CASSPVGDEQYF
D gene: TRBD2; V gene: TRBV28; J gene: TRBJ2-1; clone size: .; CDR3 DNA: TGTGCCAGCAGTTCCCCCGGGAGGGGGTACAATGAGCAGTTCTTC; CDR3 protein: CASSSPGRGYNEQFF
D gene: TRBD1; V gene: TRBV15; J gene: TRBJ2-7; clone size: .; CDR3 DNA: TGTGCCACCAGCAGAGATTTGACAGGGGATTCCTTCGAGCAGTACTTC; CDR3 protein: CATSRDLTGDSFEQYF
D gene: .; V gene: TRBV2; J gene: TRBJ1-1; clone size: .; CDR3 DNA: TGTGCCAGCAGTGAAGAGGCCCCTGGTTGGGCTGAAGCTTTCTTT; CDR3 protein: CASSEEAPGWAEAFF
D gene: .; V gene: TRBV6-5; J gene: TRBJ2-7; clone size: .; CDR3 DNA: TGTGCCAGCAGTTATTCGGAGGGGGCCTTCAGCGAGCAGTACTTC; CDR3 protein: CASSYSEGAFSEQYF
D gene: TRBD1; V gene: TRBV2; J gene: TRBJ1-4; clone size: .; CDR3 DNA: TGTGCCAGCAGACGGACAGGATTGGAAAAACTGTTTTTT; CDR3 protein: CASRRTGLEKLFF
D gene: .; V gene: TRBV28; J gene: TRBJ2-7; clone size: .; CDR3 DNA: TGTGCCAGCAGTTCCCCCCTTGGCCGGCGGGAGCAGTACTTC; CDR3 protein: CASSSPLGRREQYF
D gene: .; V gene: TRBV29-1; J gene: TRBJ1-2; clone size: .; CDR3 DNA: TGCAGCGTTGGAGGCGGAGGAAGGAGGGGCTATGGCTACACCTTC; CDR3 protein: CSVGGGGRRGYGYTF
D gene: .; V gene: TRBV29-1; J gene: TRBJ2-5; clone size: .; CDR3 DNA: TGCAGCGTTGTTGAGGGGCAAGAGACCCAGTACTTC; CDR3 protein: CSVVEGQETQYF
D gene: .; V gene: TRBV28; J gene: TRBJ2-7; clone size: .; CDR3 DNA: TGTGCCAGCAGTGGTGGTCCGGAAACCCTACCCTACGAGCAGTACTTC; CDR3 protein: CASSGGPETLPYEQYF
D gene: TRBD2; V gene: TRBV9; J gene: TRBJ2-7; clone size: .; CDR3 DNA: TGTGCCAGCAGCGTAGGTAGCGGGAGTTACGAGCAGTACTTC; CDR3 protein: CASSVGSGSYEQYF
D gene: TRBD1; V gene: TRBV18; J gene: TRBJ2-6; clone size: many; CDR3 DNA: TGTGCCAGCTCACCATTTGGACAGGGGGCGTCGGGGGCCAACGTCCTGACTTTC; CDR3 protein: CASSPFGQGASGANVLTF
D gene: .; V gene: TRBV5-1; J gene: TRBJ2-6; clone size: .; CDR3 DNA: TGCGCCAGCAGCTCGTCCCTCGTGGGGGTTGGGGCCAACGTCCTGACTTTC; CDR3 protein: CASSSSLVGVGANVLTF
D gene: .; V gene: TRBV7-9; J gene: TRBJ2-2; clone size: .; CDR3 DNA: TGTGCCAGCAGCTGGACCGGAAACACCGGGGAGCTGTTTTTT; CDR3 protein: CASSWTGNTGELFF
D gene: TRBD1; V gene: TRBV4-2; J gene: TRBJ2-5; clone size: .; CDR3 DNA: TGTGCCAGCAGCCAGGCGGGGACAGGGACTGAGGGCCAAGAGACCCAGTACTTC; CDR3 protein: CASSQAGTGTEGQETQYF
D gene: TRBD1; V gene: TRBV29-1; J gene: TRBJ1-2; clone size: .; CDR3 DNA: TGCAGCGTGGTACAGGGGGCCGGTGGCTATGGCTACACCTTC; CDR3 protein: CSVVQGAGGYGYTF
D gene: TRBD1; V gene: TRBV14; J gene: TRBJ1-1; clone size: .; CDR3 DNA: TGTGCCAGCAGCCAACAGGGGGCCGGGACGAACACTGAAGCTTTCTTT; CDR3 protein: CASSQQGAGTNTEAFF
D gene: .; V gene: TRBV28; J gene: TRBJ1-1; clone size: .; CDR3 DNA: TGTGCCAGCAGAATTGACAGACTAGGAGAAGCTTTCTTT; CDR3 protein: CASRIDRLGEAFF
D gene: .; V gene: TRBV2; J gene: TRBJ2-7; clone size: .; CDR3 DNA: TGTGCCAGCAGTGAAGCGTGGACCGAGCAGTACTTC; CDR3 protein: CASSEAWTEQYF
D gene: TRBD1; V gene: TRBV2; J gene: TRBJ1-5; clone size: .; CDR3 DNA: TGTGCCAGGGGGACAGGGGGGAATCAGCCCCAGCATTTT; CDR3 protein: CARGTGGNQPQHF